This TCR beta chain is drawn from a study of blood T cells in healthy people across ages. Study-level points and caveats: When one million T cells were used, diversity estimates were thought to be underestimates.

The second PCR ran about 6 to 11 cycles with a sample-barcoded 5' primer and J-beta primers. Tagging of each cDNA molecule was performed by a template-switch adaptor with 12 random nucleotides. Any given sample supplied a minimum of 3 million CDR3-containing paired-end reads. MiXCR, run by TCRdb on the 5' RACE reads, gives a single entry per CDR3 protein. The sample records 1.2 million to 1.5 million distinct CDR3 sequences, approximately 60% being singletons. The CDR3 contains 13 residues. The V end lost 6 bases, the J end lost 3 bases, and 14 bases lay between the germline ends. Germline V gives CDR1 DFQATT, CDR2 SNEGSKA (reference sequence). Points on this clonotype: Its antigen is not identified.

The sequence came from a man between 18 and 35 years old in good health. The sequenced sample was blood. This rearrangement joins TRBV20-1 to TRBJ1-2; TRBD1 might be the D (6 bases). The CDR3 DNA reads as TGCAGTGCCGGGGCGGGGACACACTATGGCTACACCTTC. Encoded protein: CSAGAGTHYGYTF.